The 25 T cell receptor beta chains below all came from one sample that was sequenced in a study of blood T cell repertoires in COVID-19. Libraries were prepared by immunoSEQ multiplex PCR; TCRdb keeps only in-frame clonotypes and omits some of them. The sample lists tens of thousands of clones; around nine tenths were seen once. The material sequenced was peripheral blood. Receptor source: a woman in her sixties or seventies with active COVID-19.

The V gene is TRBV7-3, the J gene TRBJ2-3, with TRBD2 matching over 8 bases. V lost 3 bases and J lost 1; bases outside the gene matches: 0. Germline CDR1 reads SGHTA; CDR2 reads FQGTGA. CDR3 length equals 14 residues. CDR3 DNA sequence: TGTGCCAGCAGCTTTAGCGGGGGCACAGATACGCAGTATTTT. Translated, it gives CASSFSGGTDTQYF.

The chain is built from TRBV5-1 and TRBJ2-3, with 9 bases identical to TRBD1. This CDR3 contains 17 residues. Germline loops: CDR1 SGHRS, CDR2 YFSETQ. The ends lost 0 bases at V and 5 bases at J; junction bases unmatched: 10. CDR3 protein: CASSLAGTGSYGDTQYF. The CDR3 DNA sequence: TGCGCCAGCAGCTTGGCCGGGACAGGGTCTTATGGAGATACGCAGTATTTT. Combining the CDR3 with reference TRBV5-1 and TRBJ2-3 gives the whole variable domain KAGVTQTPRYLIKTRGQQVTLSCSPISGHRSVSWYQQTPGQGLQFLFEYFSETQRNKGNFPGRFSGRQFSNSRSEMNVSTLELGDSALYLCASSLAGTGSYGDTQYFGPGTRLTVL.

The chain joins TRBV7-8 to TRBJ1-1, with TRBD1 as a possible D gene (5 bases). Germline loops: CDR1 SGHVS, CDR2 FQNEAQ. CDR3 length: 13 residues. V was clipped by 1 base and J by 6 bases, with 9 bases between them. This CDR3 is CASSLGRDAEAFF. The CDR3 nucleotides are TGTGCCAGCAGCTTAGGCAGGGATGCTGAAGCTTTCTTT. Drawing the rest from reference TRBV7-8 and TRBJ1-1, the complete variable domain is GAGVSQSPRYKVAKRGQDVALRCDPISGHVSLFWYQQALGQGPEFLTYFQNEAQLDKSGLPSDRFFAERPEGSVSTLKIQRTQQEDSAVYLCASSLGRDAEAFFGQGTRLTVV.

The genes are TRBV4-1 and TRBJ2-7; 9 nucleotides align to TRBD2. This CDR3 is built from 15 residues. Trimming removed 2 bases from V and 7 bases from J; junction bases left unmatched: 9. The V gene's germline CDR1 is MGHRA and CDR2 YSYEKL. The CDR3 region is CASSQLRGLAEEQYF. The CDR3 coding sequence is TGCGCCAGCAGCCAATTAAGGGGACTAGCTGAGGAGCAGTACTTC.

The chain links TRBV4-2 to TRBJ2-2; D unclear. V was clipped by 4 bases and J by 6 bases, with 9 bases between them. Germline V gene sequence: CDR1 LGHNA, CDR2 YNFKEQ. This CDR3 has 13 residues. The DNA for the CDR3 is TGTGCCAGCAGCCCCAAAAGAGCCGGGGAGCTGTTTTTT. Translating gives CASSPKRAGELFF.

The chain carries TRBV6-2 or TRBV6-3 and TRBJ2-6, with TRBD2 matching over 7 bases. The germline CDR1 and CDR2 sequences are MNHEY and SVGEGT. The CDR3 is 18 residues long. Trimming removed 3 bases from V and 4 bases from J; junction bases left unmatched: 12. Here the CDR3 DNA reads TGTGCCAGCAGTTATGAGATCGCGAGAGCGGGGGGGGCCAACGTCCTGACTTTC. Amino acids: CASSYEIARAGGANVLTF.

The rearrangement uses TRBV4-2 and TRBJ1-1; D is unresolved. Trimming took 0 bases from V and 7 from J, leaving 9 bases between them. The CDR3 runs 13 residues. Germline V CDR1 and CDR2: LGHNA, YNFKEQ. DNA of the CDR3: TGTGCCAGCAGCCAAGACTACCGGGATGAAGCTTTCTTT. Translation gives CASSQDYRDEAFF.

Comments on this clone: Its ends do not fully match the called genes, so a read error is possible. Other DNA sequences in this specimen translate into the identical CDR3. This chain links TRBV3-1 (or the pseudogene TRBV3-2) with TRBJ2-5; no firm D call. Germline CDR1 is LGHDT and CDR2 is YNNKEL (reference sequence). The CDR3 has 14 residues. This chain's CDR3 is CASSQRKLQETQYF. CDR3 bases: TGCGCCAGCAGCCAAAGAAAGCTACAAGAGACCCAGTACTTC.

The chain uses TRBV29-1 and TRBJ1-1; D ambiguous. Germline V gives CDR1 SQVTM, CDR2 ANQGSEA. The CDR3 length is 13 residues. The V end lost 7 bases, the J end lost 0 bases, and 12 bases lay between the germline ends. The CDR3 spells CSAERELNTEAFF. Here the CDR3 DNA reads TGCAGCGCCGAGAGGGAATTGAACACTGAAGCTTTCTTT.

This rearrangement joins TRBV10-3 to TRBJ2-4; 7 nucleotides line up with TRBD1. V shed 4 bases and J 9 bases; nucleotides not matched to a gene: 6. The CDR3 contains 13 residues. CDR1 and CDR2 from the germline V gene are ENHRY and SYGVKD. CDR3 nucleotides: TGTGCCATCAGTGGACAGGGAAGTGGCATTCAGTACTTC. This sequence encodes CAISGQGSGIQYF.

The chain has TRBV28 and TRBJ2-7; D gene unclear. There are 12 residues in the CDR3. The V gene's germline CDR1 is MDHEN and CDR2 SYDVKM. Between the trimmed V and J ends, which lost 3 bases and 3 bases, there was a span of 6 bases. This chain's CDR3 is CASSLSDYEQYF. The CDR3 region has the DNA TGTGCCAGCAGTTTGAGCGACTACGAGCAGTACTTC.

The gene calls are TRBV15 and TRBJ2-2, with 7 positions matching TRBD1. The CDR3 is 19 residues long. The germline CDR1 and CDR2 sequences are LNHNV and YYDKDF (reference sequence). V lost 3 bases to trimming and J lost 4 bases; unmatched junction nucleotides: 17. CDR3 in DNA: TGTGCCACCAGCAGGGGTCGTTTTTACAGGGGACGGGTCACCGGGGAGCTGTTTTTT. Translating it yields CATSRGRFYRGRVTGELFF.

This sequence joins TRBV9 and TRBJ2-5; 9 nucleotides agree with TRBD1. V was clipped by 0 bases and J by 7 bases; unmatched bases: 13. Germline lookup yields CDR1 SGDLS and CDR2 YYNGEE. This CDR3 is 17 amino acids long. The CDR3 loop reads CASSVGFGGTGKGTQYF. As DNA, the CDR3 is TGTGCCAGCAGCGTAGGATTCGGGGGGACAGGGAAGGGGACCCAGTACTTC.

The chain combines TRBV10-3 with TRBJ1-1; D is ambiguous. V was shortened by 4 bases and J by 0 bases, with 9 bases between the two germline ends. This CDR3 is built from 14 residues. Germline assignment: CDR1 ENHRY and CDR2 SYGVKD. The DNA of the CDR3 is TGTGCCATCAGTGCGGGTGAAATGAACACTGAAGCTTTCTTT. Its translation is CAISAGEMNTEAFF.

This clone has just a few counts. This chain uses TRBV4-1 with TRBJ1-1; D possibly corresponds to TRBD1 (5 bases). CDR3 length: 17 residues. Germline CDR1 MGHRA, CDR2 YSYEKL. V lost 6 bases, J lost 1 base, and 21 bases lay in between. The CDR3 DNA sequence: TGCGCCAGCAGGTCTTCCCGGGACGGGAGGGGGAACACTGAAGCTTTCTTT. Translation: CASRSSRDGRGNTEAFF.

This clone has a single count. The chain links TRBV19 to TRBJ2-5; 8 bases line up with TRBD2. V lost 4 bases, J lost 4 bases, and 2 bases stayed unmatched. Germline V lookup: CDR1 LNHDA, CDR2 SQIVND (reference sequence). This CDR3 spans 13 amino acids. The CDR3 bases are TGTGCCAGTAGTACGGGGGGGCCAGAGACCCAGTACTTC. Amino acids: CASSTGGPETQYF.

The chain couples TRBV28 to TRBJ2-1; 7 nucleotides line up with TRBD1. J gave up 7 bases and V 11 bases, and 5 bases lay outside the gene matches. The CDR3 is 11 residues long. The germline CDR1 and CDR2 sequences are MDHEN and SYDVKM. CDR3 protein: CAATGWNEQFF. The CDR3 nucleotides read TGTGCCGCGACAGGGTGGAATGAGCAGTTCTTC.

The rearrangement links TRBV30 to TRBJ2-5; 10 positions agree with TRBD2. From germline, CDR1 is GTSNPN and CDR2 SVGIG (reference sequence). The length of the CDR3 is 15 residues. V lost 1 base and J lost 5; bases outside the gene matches: 7. The CDR3 spells CAWSEGSGGVETQYF. The CDR3 bases are TGTGCCTGGAGTGAGGGGAGCGGGGGGGTCGAGACCCAGTACTTC.

The chain carries TRBV4-1 and TRBJ2-7, with unresolved D. There are 15 residues in the CDR3. The germline V gene encodes CDR1 MGHRA and CDR2 YSYEKL. Trimming pared 2 bases from V and 2 bases from J, leaving 13 bases between. The CDR3 sequence is CASSQNEAGAYEQYF. CDR3 nucleotides: TGCGCCAGCAGCCAAAACGAAGCCGGAGCCTACGAGCAGTACTTC.

In its sample, this clone was seen once. The genes are TRBV7-2 and TRBJ2-3; 8 nucleotides line up with TRBD1. The CDR3 has 17 residues. V shed 4 bases, J shed 5 bases, and the junction held 14 bases outside the gene matches. Germline V gene data show CDR1 as SGHTA and CDR2 as FQGNSA. CDR3 region: CASSSKQVAGGLDTQYF. CDR3 nucleotides: TGTGCCAGCAGCTCGAAACAAGTGGCAGGGGGCCTAGATACGCAGTATTTT.

This chain links TRBV5-1 with TRBJ1-2; D is perhaps TRBD1 (6 bases). V was trimmed by 4 bases and J by 2 bases, leaving 9 bases between them. This CDR3 comprises 13 residues. From germline, CDR1 is SGHRS and CDR2 YFSETQ. The CDR3 DNA follows: TGCGCCAGCAGCCTCAGGGGCAACTATGGCTACACCTTC. Amino acids: CASSLRGNYGYTF.

The chain links TRBV6-2 or TRBV6-3 to TRBJ1-1; perhaps TRBD1 as D (5 bases). The CDR3 has 13 amino acids. Trimming pared 6 bases from V and 4 bases from J, leaving 12 bases between. Germline V gives CDR1 MNHEY, CDR2 SVGEGT. The CDR3 spells CASSWGGGTEAFF. CDR3 sequence (DNA): TGTGCCAGCAGCTGGGGGGGAGGCACTGAAGCTTTCTTT.

The chain has TRBV4-1 and TRBJ1-5; D gene unclear. V was shortened by 3 bases and J by 6 bases, with 18 bases between the two germline ends. This CDR3 contains 16 residues. Germline CDR1 and CDR2: MGHRA and YSYEKL. Written as DNA, the CDR3 is TGCGCCAGCAGCCATGGGGTTTTGGGAGAGAGTCAGCCCCAGCATTTT. Translating it yields CASSHGVLGESQPQHF.

The chain recombines TRBV28 with TRBJ1-4; D may be TRBD1 (6 bases). The CDR3 is made up of 15 amino acids. Germline CDR1 MDHEN, CDR2 SYDVKM. V lost 5 bases, J lost 5 bases, and 15 bases lay in between. The chain's CDR3 is CASSDPGHVNEKLFF. The CDR3 DNA reads TGTGCCAGCAGTGATCCGGGACATGTGAATGAAAAACTGTTTTTT.

This chain uses TRBV18 with TRBJ2-7, with 7 bases lining up with TRBD2. Trimming at V came to 3 bases and at J to 5 bases, leaving 1 base not matched to a gene. This CDR3 spans 12 amino acids. Germline V gene data show CDR1 as KGHSH and CDR2 as LQKENI. The CDR3 sequence is CASSPGGHEQYF. As DNA, the CDR3 is TGTGCCAGCTCACCGGGAGGGCACGAGCAGTACTTC.